The rows below give T cell receptor beta chains drawn from one sample of a study of cytomegalovirus exposure and HLA in healthy donors. Data came from immunoSEQ multiplex PCR; TCRdb stores just in-frame clones and leaves some out. The sample records approximately 300,000 clones, 75% to 90% being singletons. Sample: PBMCs. These receptors originate from a woman in her 30s in good health and CMV-seropositive. Each CDR3 is given with its conserved first and last residue. The order of the fields is V gene, D gene, clone size, J gene, CDR3 DNA, CDR3 protein. The D gene is left open where the match is weak. The size entry is marked missing in some rows and otherwise reads once, few, many or a size class.

v_gene: TRBV28; d_gene: .; abundance: .; j_gene: TRBJ1-1; CDR3nt: TGTGCCAGCAGTTTGGTAGGAAAGTACACTGAAGCTTTCTTT; CDR3aa: CASSLVGKYTEAFF
v_gene: TRBV27; d_gene: .; abundance: .; j_gene: TRBJ1-1; CDR3nt: TGTGCCAGCAGCAGAGGGATGAACACTGAAGCTTTCTTT; CDR3aa: CASSRGMNTEAFF
v_gene: TRBV7-8; d_gene: .; abundance: .; j_gene: TRBJ2-7; CDR3nt: TGTGCCAGCAGCTTAGTGAAAAAGGGCGAGCAGTACTTC; CDR3aa: CASSLVKKGEQYF
v_gene: TRBV11-2; d_gene: TRBD1; abundance: .; j_gene: TRBJ2-5; CDR3nt: TGTGCCAGCAGCTTAGGGAGGGGACAGGCTAACCAAAAAGAGACCCAGTACTTC; CDR3aa: CASSLGRGQANQKETQYF
v_gene: TRBV6-5; d_gene: TRBD2; abundance: .; j_gene: TRBJ2-3; CDR3nt: TGTGCCAGCGGACTAGCGTATACAGATACGCAGTATTTT; CDR3aa: CASGLAYTDTQYF
v_gene: TRBV5-1; d_gene: TRBD1; abundance: once; j_gene: TRBJ1-5; CDR3nt: TGCGCCAGCAGCCCTGGGGACAGGGGGCACCCGGGGCCCCAGCATTTT; CDR3aa: CASSPGDRGHPGPQHF
v_gene: TRBV15; d_gene: .; abundance: once; j_gene: TRBJ2-7; CDR3nt: TGTGCCACCAGCAGAATCTCGTGGGGACAACCCTACGAGCAGTACTTC; CDR3aa: CATSRISWGQPYEQYF
v_gene: TRBV29-1; d_gene: .; abundance: .; j_gene: TRBJ2-5; CDR3nt: TGCAGCGTTGTCGGGGGTAACCAAGAGACCCAGTACTTC; CDR3aa: CSVVGGNQETQYF
v_gene: TRBV13; d_gene: .; abundance: .; j_gene: TRBJ2-1; CDR3nt: TGTGCCAGCAGCCGAACTAGTAGCTCCTACAATGAGCAGTTCTTC; CDR3aa: CASSRTSSSYNEQFF
v_gene: TRBV6-5; d_gene: .; abundance: .; j_gene: TRBJ2-2; CDR3nt: TGTGCCAGCAGTTACTCAGGCGGGGACACCGGGGAGCTGTTTTTT; CDR3aa: CASSYSGGDTGELFF
v_gene: TRBV5-6; d_gene: .; abundance: .; j_gene: TRBJ1-2; CDR3nt: TGTGCCAGCAGCAACTCAGGGCGCTATGGCTACACCTTC; CDR3aa: CASSNSGRYGYTF
v_gene: TRBV2; d_gene: .; abundance: .; j_gene: TRBJ2-3; CDR3nt: TGTGCCAGCAGTGAAGCGTGGGATACGCAGTATTTT; CDR3aa: CASSEAWDTQYF
v_gene: TRBV30; d_gene: .; abundance: .; j_gene: TRBJ1-5; CDR3nt: TGTGCCTGTCAGGGGAGCAATCAGCCCCAGCATTTT; CDR3aa: CACQGSNQPQHF
v_gene: TRBV2; d_gene: .; abundance: .; j_gene: TRBJ1-5; CDR3nt: TGTGCCAGCAATGGACAATCTTTAAGCAATCAGCCCCAGCATTTT; CDR3aa: CASNGQSLSNQPQHF
v_gene: TRBV19; d_gene: TRBD2; abundance: .; j_gene: TRBJ2-7; CDR3nt: TGTGCCAGCGGATCTAGCGGGGACTCCTACGAGCAGTACTTC; CDR3aa: CASGSSGDSYEQYF
v_gene: TRBV9; d_gene: TRBD2; abundance: .; j_gene: TRBJ2-7; CDR3nt: TGTGCCAGCAGCCCGAGTGAAGCGGGAGGATCATACGAGCAGTACTTC; CDR3aa: CASSPSEAGGSYEQYF
v_gene: TRBV5-1; d_gene: .; abundance: .; j_gene: TRBJ2-3; CDR3nt: TGCGCCAGCAGCTTGGGGGTGAGCACAGATACGCAGTATTTT; CDR3aa: CASSLGVSTDTQYF
v_gene: TRBV4-1; d_gene: TRBD2; abundance: .; j_gene: TRBJ2-2; CDR3nt: TGCGCCAGCAGCCAGCCCTCTAGCGGGGGAAACACCGGGGAGCTGTTTTTT; CDR3aa: CASSQPSSGGNTGELFF
v_gene: TRBV4-2; d_gene: TRBD2; abundance: .; j_gene: TRBJ2-2; CDR3nt: TGTGCCAGCAGCTCGGGACTAGCGGGATCTAACACCGGGGAGCTGTTTTTT; CDR3aa: CASSSGLAGSNTGELFF
v_gene: TRBV28; d_gene: TRBD2; abundance: .; j_gene: TRBJ2-2; CDR3nt: TGTGCCAGCAGAAATAGCGGGAGCAGCGGGGAGCTGTTTTTT; CDR3aa: CASRNSGSSGELFF
v_gene: TRBV5-1; d_gene: .; abundance: .; j_gene: TRBJ1-2; CDR3nt: TGCGCCAGCAGCTTGGACGGGTCGTATGGCTACACCTTC; CDR3aa: CASSLDGSYGYTF
v_gene: TRBV5-1; d_gene: TRBD1; abundance: .; j_gene: TRBJ2-7; CDR3nt: TGCGCCAGCAGCTCGACAGGGGGTTCTGACGAGCAGTACTTC; CDR3aa: CASSSTGGSDEQYF
v_gene: TRBV6-6; d_gene: .; abundance: .; j_gene: TRBJ2-4; CDR3nt: TGTGCCAGCAGTCGCAGGGAAATAGCCAAAAACATTCAGTACTTC; CDR3aa: CASSRREIAKNIQYF
v_gene: TRBV9; d_gene: .; abundance: .; j_gene: TRBJ1-1; CDR3nt: TGTGCCAGCAGCGTAGGCAGGGGGAACACTGAAGCTTTCTTT; CDR3aa: CASSVGRGNTEAFF
v_gene: TRBV15; d_gene: TRBD1; abundance: few; j_gene: TRBJ2-5; CDR3nt: TGTGCCACCAGCCGGGACAGGGGCCACCAAGAGACCCAGTACTTC; CDR3aa: CATSRDRGHQETQYF
v_gene: TRBV6-5; d_gene: .; abundance: .; j_gene: TRBJ2-7; CDR3nt: TGTGCCAGCAGTTACCGTTACCCCAGCATGCCGAACTTC; CDR3aa: CASSYRYPSMPNF
v_gene: TRBV5-1; d_gene: .; abundance: .; j_gene: TRBJ2-7; CDR3nt: TGCGCCAGCAGCTACGGACGGGGGGCTGCCTACGAGCAGTACTTC; CDR3aa: CASSYGRGAAYEQYF
v_gene: TRBV15; d_gene: .; abundance: .; j_gene: TRBJ1-1; CDR3nt: TGTGCCACCAGCAGAGGGGCGCCCAACACTGAAGCTTTCTTT; CDR3aa: CATSRGAPNTEAFF
v_gene: TRBV30; d_gene: TRBD1; abundance: .; j_gene: TRBJ1-5; CDR3nt: TGTGCCTGGAGTGTACCCAACAGGGGGCTCAATCAGCCCCAGCATTTT; CDR3aa: CAWSVPNRGLNQPQHF
v_gene: TRBV13; d_gene: .; abundance: .; j_gene: TRBJ1-6; CDR3nt: TGTGCCAGCAGCTTAGGAGGGCCTACTTATTCCTATAATTCACCCCTCCACTTT; CDR3aa: CASSLGGPTYSYNSPLHF
v_gene: TRBV11-2; d_gene: TRBD2; abundance: .; j_gene: TRBJ2-2; CDR3nt: TGTGCCAGCAGCCCTACTAGCGGGGGGAACACCGGGGAGCTGTTTTTT; CDR3aa: CASSPTSGGNTGELFF
v_gene: TRBV7-2; d_gene: .; abundance: .; j_gene: TRBJ2-3; CDR3nt: TGTGCCAGCAGCGGAAGAGGGAGGATCACAGATACGCAGTATTTT; CDR3aa: CASSGRGRITDTQYF
v_gene: TRBV27; d_gene: .; abundance: .; j_gene: TRBJ1-4; CDR3nt: TGTGCCAGCAGTTTATTTTTTGGGGAAGGAGAAAAACTGTTTTTT; CDR3aa: CASSLFFGEGEKLFF
v_gene: TRBV5-3; d_gene: TRBD1; abundance: .; j_gene: TRBJ2-5; CDR3nt: TGTGCCAGAACCCATCGCCGGGACAGGGAAGAGACCCAGTACTTC; CDR3aa: CARTHRRDREETQYF
v_gene: TRBV5-1; d_gene: .; abundance: .; j_gene: TRBJ2-3; CDR3nt: TGCGCCAGCAGTCTCGTTAGCGACTCAGATACGCAGTATTTT; CDR3aa: CASSLVSDSDTQYF
v_gene: TRBV2; d_gene: .; abundance: .; j_gene: TRBJ1-5; CDR3nt: TGTGCCAGCAGTGTCCTACAGGGCAGTCAGCCCCAGCATTTT; CDR3aa: CASSVLQGSQPQHF
v_gene: TRBV6-5; d_gene: .; abundance: .; j_gene: TRBJ1-6; CDR3nt: TGTGCCAGCAGTTACTCCCCGAGCTCCTATAATTCACCCCTCCACTTT; CDR3aa: CASSYSPSSYNSPLHF
v_gene: TRBV5-4; d_gene: .; abundance: once; j_gene: TRBJ2-1; CDR3nt: TGTGCCAGCAGCTTGGGGGGAGTGGGTACGGCCTACAATGAGCAGTTCTTC; CDR3aa: CASSLGGVGTAYNEQFF
v_gene: TRBV19; d_gene: .; abundance: .; j_gene: TRBJ2-7; CDR3nt: TGTGCCAGTACCTCCGAGGCCTACGAGCAGTACTTC; CDR3aa: CASTSEAYEQYF
v_gene: TRBV9; d_gene: TRBD1; abundance: .; j_gene: TRBJ1-2; CDR3nt: TGTGCCAGCAGCGTAACTGGCAGGGGGGACTATGGCTACACCTTC; CDR3aa: CASSVTGRGDYGYTF
v_gene: TRBV9; d_gene: TRBD2; abundance: .; j_gene: TRBJ2-1; CDR3nt: TGTGCCAGCAGCGGAATAGCGGGAGGGCCCTACAATGAGCAGTTCTTC; CDR3aa: CASSGIAGGPYNEQFF
v_gene: TRBV6-5; d_gene: TRBD1; abundance: .; j_gene: TRBJ1-4; CDR3nt: TGTGCCAGCAGTCGCGAGACAGGGGTTAGGAAACTGTTTTTT; CDR3aa: CASSRETGVRKLFF
v_gene: TRBV12-5; d_gene: TRBD1; abundance: .; j_gene: TRBJ2-3; CDR3nt: TGTGCTAGTGGTTTGGTACTTGGGACAGGTCCTAGCACAGATACGCAGTATTTT; CDR3aa: CASGLVLGTGPSTDTQYF
v_gene: TRBV7-8; d_gene: .; abundance: .; j_gene: TRBJ1-6; CDR3nt: TGTGCCAGCAGCAGAGAGGGGACCTATAATTCACCCCTCCACTTT; CDR3aa: CASSREGTYNSPLHF
v_gene: TRBV20-1; d_gene: .; abundance: .; j_gene: TRBJ1-2; CDR3nt: TGCAGTGGGAGCAGGGATGGCTACACCTTC; CDR3aa: CSGSRDGYTF
v_gene: TRBV27; d_gene: .; abundance: .; j_gene: TRBJ1-1; CDR3nt: TGTGCCAGCAGAATTCTAGGGGGAACTACTTCTGGAAGGGCTTTCTTT; CDR3aa: CASRILGGTTSGRAFF
v_gene: TRBV4-1; d_gene: TRBD1; abundance: few; j_gene: TRBJ1-5; CDR3nt: TGCGCCAGCAGCCAAGGACAGGGCACGGGTCAGCCCCAGCATTTT; CDR3aa: CASSQGQGTGQPQHF
v_gene: TRBV15; d_gene: TRBD2; abundance: .; j_gene: TRBJ2-5; CDR3nt: TGTGCCACCAGCAGAGATGAGAGGGGACTAGGGCAAGAGACCCAGTACTTC; CDR3aa: CATSRDERGLGQETQYF
v_gene: TRBV2; d_gene: TRBD1; abundance: .; j_gene: TRBJ2-2; CDR3nt: TGTGCCAGTCGGCGGACAGGGGTTACCGGGGAGCTGTTTTTT; CDR3aa: CASRRTGVTGELFF
v_gene: TRBV5-4; d_gene: .; abundance: .; j_gene: TRBJ2-3; CDR3nt: TGTGCCAGCAGCAGCGAAGGGACACCGGATACGCAGTATTTT; CDR3aa: CASSSEGTPDTQYF
v_gene: TRBV14; d_gene: .; abundance: .; j_gene: TRBJ2-1; CDR3nt: TGTGCCAGCAGCCAAGCTGGGTATGAGCAGTTCTTC; CDR3aa: CASSQAGYEQFF
v_gene: TRBV7-2; d_gene: .; abundance: few; j_gene: TRBJ1-1; CDR3nt: TGTGCCAGCAGCTTCAGGGAGGTGACTGAAGCTTTCTTT; CDR3aa: CASSFREVTEAFF
v_gene: TRBV6-1; d_gene: .; abundance: .; j_gene: TRBJ2-1; CDR3nt: TGTGCCAGCAGTGCACACAGGCGTGATGAGCAGTTCTTC; CDR3aa: CASSAHRRDEQFF
v_gene: TRBV7-2; d_gene: .; abundance: few; j_gene: TRBJ2-7; CDR3nt: TGTGCCAGCAGCTTAGGGGCCGGACAGCCCTACGAGCAGTACTTC; CDR3aa: CASSLGAGQPYEQYF
v_gene: TRBV15; d_gene: .; abundance: .; j_gene: TRBJ1-5; CDR3nt: TGTGCCACCAGCAGCTCGGACAGTCCAGTAAATCAGCCCCAGCATTTT; CDR3aa: CATSSSDSPVNQPQHF
v_gene: TRBV15; d_gene: .; abundance: .; j_gene: TRBJ1-1; CDR3nt: TGTGCCACCAGCAGAGTATGGACTGGGGACACTGAAGCTTTCTTT; CDR3aa: CATSRVWTGDTEAFF
v_gene: TRBV5-6; d_gene: .; abundance: .; j_gene: TRBJ1-5; CDR3nt: TGTGCCAGCACCTTTGCAGGGTTTAACCAGCCCCAGCATTTT; CDR3aa: CASTFAGFNQPQHF
v_gene: TRBV5-1; d_gene: .; abundance: .; j_gene: TRBJ2-1; CDR3nt: TGCGCCAGCAGTGGGGGATTAAGTAGCAATGAGCAGTTCTTC; CDR3aa: CASSGGLSSNEQFF
v_gene: TRBV5-6; d_gene: TRBD1; abundance: .; j_gene: TRBJ2-7; CDR3nt: TGTGCCAGCAGTCGAGGACAGGGGTTGTACGAGCAGTACTTC; CDR3aa: CASSRGQGLYEQYF
v_gene: TRBV30; d_gene: .; abundance: .; j_gene: TRBJ1-3; CDR3nt: TGTGCCTGGAGTGTACTTAGCCTCTCTGGAAACACCATATATTTT; CDR3aa: CAWSVLSLSGNTIYF